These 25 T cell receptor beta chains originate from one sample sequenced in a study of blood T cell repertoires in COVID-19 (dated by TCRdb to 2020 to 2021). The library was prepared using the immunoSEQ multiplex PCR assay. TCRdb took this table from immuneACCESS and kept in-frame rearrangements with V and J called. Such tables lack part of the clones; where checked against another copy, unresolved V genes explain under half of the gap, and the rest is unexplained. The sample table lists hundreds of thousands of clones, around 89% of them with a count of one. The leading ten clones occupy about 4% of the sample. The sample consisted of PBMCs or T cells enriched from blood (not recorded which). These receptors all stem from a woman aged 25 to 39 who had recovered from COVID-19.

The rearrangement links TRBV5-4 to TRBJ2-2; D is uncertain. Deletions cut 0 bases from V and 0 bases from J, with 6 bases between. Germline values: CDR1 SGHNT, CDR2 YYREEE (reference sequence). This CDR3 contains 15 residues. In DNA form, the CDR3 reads TGTGCCAGCAGCTTGGGTAGCCCGAACACCGGGGAGCTGTTTTTT. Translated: CASSLGSPNTGELFF.

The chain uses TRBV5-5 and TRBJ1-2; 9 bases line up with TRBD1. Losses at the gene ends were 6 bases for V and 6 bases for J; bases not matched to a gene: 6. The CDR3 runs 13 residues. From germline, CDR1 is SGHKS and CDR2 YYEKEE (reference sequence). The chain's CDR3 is CASNSQGANGYTF. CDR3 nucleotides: TGTGCCAGCAACTCACAGGGGGCGAATGGCTACACCTTC.

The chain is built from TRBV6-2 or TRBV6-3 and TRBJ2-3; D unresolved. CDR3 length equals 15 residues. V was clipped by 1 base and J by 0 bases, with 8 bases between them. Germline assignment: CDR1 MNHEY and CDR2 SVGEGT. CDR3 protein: CASSYFSGSTDTQYF. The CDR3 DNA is TGTGCCAGCAGTTACTTTTCGGGTAGCACAGATACGCAGTATTTT.

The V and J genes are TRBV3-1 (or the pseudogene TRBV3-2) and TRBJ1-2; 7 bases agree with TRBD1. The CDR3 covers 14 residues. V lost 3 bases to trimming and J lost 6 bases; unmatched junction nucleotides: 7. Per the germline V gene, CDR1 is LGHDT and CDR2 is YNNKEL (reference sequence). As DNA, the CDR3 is TGTGCCAGCAGCCATCCAGACAGGGAAGATGGCTACACCTTC. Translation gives CASSHPDREDGYTF.

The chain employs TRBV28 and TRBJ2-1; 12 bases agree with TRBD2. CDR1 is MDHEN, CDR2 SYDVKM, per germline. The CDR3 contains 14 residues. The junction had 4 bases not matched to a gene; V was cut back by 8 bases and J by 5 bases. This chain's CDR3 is CASHLAGGNNEQFF. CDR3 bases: TGTGCCAGCCATCTAGCGGGAGGGAACAATGAGCAGTTCTTC. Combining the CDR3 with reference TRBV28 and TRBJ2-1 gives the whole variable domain DVKVTQSSRYLVKRTGEKVFLECVQDMDHENMFWYRQDPGLGLRLIYFSYDVKMKEKGDIPEGYSVSREKKERFSLILESASTNQTSMYLCASHLAGGNNEQFFGPGTRLTVL.

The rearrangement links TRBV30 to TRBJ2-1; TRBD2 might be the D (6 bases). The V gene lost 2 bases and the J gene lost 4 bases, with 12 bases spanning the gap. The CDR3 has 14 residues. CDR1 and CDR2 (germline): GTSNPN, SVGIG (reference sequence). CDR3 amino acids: CAWSKTSRYNEQFF. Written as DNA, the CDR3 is TGTGCCTGGAGTAAAACTAGCAGATACAATGAGCAGTTCTTC.

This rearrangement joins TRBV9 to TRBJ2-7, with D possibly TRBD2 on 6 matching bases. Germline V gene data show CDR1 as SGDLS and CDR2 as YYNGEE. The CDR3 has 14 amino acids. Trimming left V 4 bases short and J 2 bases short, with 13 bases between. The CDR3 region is CASSPRVAAYEQYF. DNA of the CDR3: TGTGCCAGCAGCCCCCGGGTAGCGGCCTACGAGCAGTACTTC.

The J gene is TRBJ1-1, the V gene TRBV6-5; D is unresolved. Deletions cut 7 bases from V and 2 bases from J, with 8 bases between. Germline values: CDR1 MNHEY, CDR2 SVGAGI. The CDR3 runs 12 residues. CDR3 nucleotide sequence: TGTGCCAGCACCCCCTACAACACTGAAGCTTTCTTT. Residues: CASTPYNTEAFF.

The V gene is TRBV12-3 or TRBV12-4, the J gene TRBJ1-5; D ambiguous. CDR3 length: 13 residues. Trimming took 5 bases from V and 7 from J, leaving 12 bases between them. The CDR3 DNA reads TGTGCCAGCAGTCTCGGTGTACAGCAGCCCCAGCATTTT. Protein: CASSLGVQQPQHF.

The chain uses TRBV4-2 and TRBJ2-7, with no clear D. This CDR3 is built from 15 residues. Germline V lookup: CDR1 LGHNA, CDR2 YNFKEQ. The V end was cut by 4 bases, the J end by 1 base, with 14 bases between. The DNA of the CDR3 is TGTGCCAGCAGCCCGACCATGGCAGGATCCTACGAGCAGTACTTC. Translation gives CASSPTMAGSYEQYF.

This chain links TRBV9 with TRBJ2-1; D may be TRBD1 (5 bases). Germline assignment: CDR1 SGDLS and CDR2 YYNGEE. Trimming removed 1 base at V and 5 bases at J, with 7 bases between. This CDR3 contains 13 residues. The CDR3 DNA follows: TGTGCCAGCAGCGTAAAGGGGAACAATGAGCAGTTCTTC. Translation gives CASSVKGNNEQFF.

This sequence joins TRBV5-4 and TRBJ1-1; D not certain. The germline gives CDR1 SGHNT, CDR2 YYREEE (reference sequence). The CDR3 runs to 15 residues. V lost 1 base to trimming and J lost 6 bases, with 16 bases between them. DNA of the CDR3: TGTGCCAGCAGCTTGAGAAGGGCGGGGAGCTCTGAAGCTTTCTTT. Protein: CASSLRRAGSSEAFF.

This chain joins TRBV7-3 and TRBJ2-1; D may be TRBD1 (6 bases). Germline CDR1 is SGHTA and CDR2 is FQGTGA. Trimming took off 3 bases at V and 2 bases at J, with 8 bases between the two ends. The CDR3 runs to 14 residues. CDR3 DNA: TGTGCCAGCAGCTTCGGACAGACCTACAATGAGCAGTTCTTC. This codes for CASSFGQTYNEQFF.

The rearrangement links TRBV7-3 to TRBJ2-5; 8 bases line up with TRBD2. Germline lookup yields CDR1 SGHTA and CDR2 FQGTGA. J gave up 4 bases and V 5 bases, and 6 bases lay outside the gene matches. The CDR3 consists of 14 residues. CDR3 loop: CASSPGLASETQYF. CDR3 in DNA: TGTGCCAGCAGCCCCGGACTAGCTTCAGAGACCCAGTACTTC.

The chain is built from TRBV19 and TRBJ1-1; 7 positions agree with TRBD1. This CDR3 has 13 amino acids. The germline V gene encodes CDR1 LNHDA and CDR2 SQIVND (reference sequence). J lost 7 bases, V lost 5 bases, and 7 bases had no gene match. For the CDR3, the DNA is TGTGCCAGTAGTTTCAACGACAGGGTTGAAGCTTTCTTT. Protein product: CASSFNDRVEAFF. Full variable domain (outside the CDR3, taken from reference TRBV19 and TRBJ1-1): DGGITQSPKYLFRKEGQNVTLSCEQNLNHDAMYWYRQDPGQGLRLIYYSQIVNDFQKGDIAEGYSVSREKKESFPLTVTSAQKNPTAFYLCASSFNDRVEAFFGQGTRLTVV.

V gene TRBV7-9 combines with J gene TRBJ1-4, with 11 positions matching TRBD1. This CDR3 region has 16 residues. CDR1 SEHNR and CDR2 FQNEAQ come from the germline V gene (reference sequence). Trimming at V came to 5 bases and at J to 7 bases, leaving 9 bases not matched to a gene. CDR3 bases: TGTGCCAGCAGCGGACAGGGGGCAGGGTTCGGTGAAAAACTGTTTTTT. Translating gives CASSGQGAGFGEKLFF. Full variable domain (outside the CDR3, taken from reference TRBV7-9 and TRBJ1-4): DTGVSQNPRHKITKRGQNVTFRCDPISEHNRLYWYRQTLGQGPEFLTYFQNEAQLEKSRLLSDRFSAERPKGSFSTLEIQRTEQGDSAMYLCASSGQGAGFGEKLFFGSGTQLSVL.

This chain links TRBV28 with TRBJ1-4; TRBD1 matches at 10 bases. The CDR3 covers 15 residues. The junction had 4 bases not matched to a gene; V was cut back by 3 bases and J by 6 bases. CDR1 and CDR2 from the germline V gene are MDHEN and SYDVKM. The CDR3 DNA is TGTGCCAGCAGTTTCTCCGGGACAGGGGATGAAAAACTGTTTTTT. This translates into CASSFSGTGDEKLFF.

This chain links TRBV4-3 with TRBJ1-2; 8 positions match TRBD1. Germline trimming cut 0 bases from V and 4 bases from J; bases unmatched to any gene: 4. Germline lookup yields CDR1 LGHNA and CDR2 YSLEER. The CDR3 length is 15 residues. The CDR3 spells CASSQDRGQAYGYTF. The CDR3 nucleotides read TGCGCCAGCAGCCAAGATCGGGGACAGGCCTATGGCTACACCTTC.

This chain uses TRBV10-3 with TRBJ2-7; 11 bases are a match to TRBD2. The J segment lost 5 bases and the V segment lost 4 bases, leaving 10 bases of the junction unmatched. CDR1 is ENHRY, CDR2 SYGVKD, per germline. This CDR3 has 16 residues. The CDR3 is CAISVRGASGRNEQYF. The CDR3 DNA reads TGTGCCATCAGTGTCCGGGGGGCTAGCGGGAGGAACGAGCAGTACTTC.

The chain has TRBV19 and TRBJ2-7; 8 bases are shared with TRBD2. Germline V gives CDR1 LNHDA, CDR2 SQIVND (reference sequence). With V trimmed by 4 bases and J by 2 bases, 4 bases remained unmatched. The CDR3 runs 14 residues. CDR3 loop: CASSNPGLAYEQYF. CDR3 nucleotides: TGTGCCAGTAGTAATCCGGGACTAGCCTACGAGCAGTACTTC.

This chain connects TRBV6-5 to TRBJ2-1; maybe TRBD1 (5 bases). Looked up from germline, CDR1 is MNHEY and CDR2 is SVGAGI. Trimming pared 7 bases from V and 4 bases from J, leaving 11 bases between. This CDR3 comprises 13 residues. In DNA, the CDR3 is TGTGCCAGCATCTTGACAGCTTACAATGAGCAGTTCTTC. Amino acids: CASILTAYNEQFF.

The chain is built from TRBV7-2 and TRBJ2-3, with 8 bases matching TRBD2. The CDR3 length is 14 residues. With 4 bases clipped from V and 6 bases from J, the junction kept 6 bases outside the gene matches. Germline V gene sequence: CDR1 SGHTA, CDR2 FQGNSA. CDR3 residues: CASSSEREIDTQYF. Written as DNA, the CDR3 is TGTGCCAGCAGCTCTGAGCGGGAGATTGATACGCAGTATTTT. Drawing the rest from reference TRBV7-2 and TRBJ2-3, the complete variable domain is GAGVSQSPSNKVTEKGKDVELRCDPISGHTALYWYRQSLGQGLEFLIYFQGNSAPDKSGLPSDRFSAERTGGSVSTLTIQRTQQEDSAVYLCASSSEREIDTQYFGPGTRLTVL.

The CDR3 nucleotides read TGTGCCAGCTCACGTCAGGGACAGAGCACAGATACGCAGTATTTT. Amino acids: CASSRQGQSTDTQYF. The chain combines TRBV18 with TRBJ2-3; TRBD1 matches 7 bases. The CDR3 consists of 15 residues. Looked up from germline, CDR1 is KGHSH and CDR2 is LQKENI. The trim removed 4 bases at V and 0 bases at J, leaving 4 bases unmatched. Using reference TRBV18 and TRBJ2-3 for the parts outside the CDR3, the full variable domain is NAGVMQNPRHLVRRRGQEARLRCSPMKGHSHVYWYRQLPEEGLKFMVYLQKENIIDESGMPKERFSAEFPKEGPSILRIQQVVRGDSAAYFCASSRQGQSTDTQYFGPGTRLTVL.

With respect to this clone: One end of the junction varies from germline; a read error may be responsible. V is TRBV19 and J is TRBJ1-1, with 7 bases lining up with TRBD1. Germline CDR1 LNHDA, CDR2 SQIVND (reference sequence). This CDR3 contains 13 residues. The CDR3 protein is CAGSLQGGFEAFF. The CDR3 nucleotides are TGTGCCGGTAGCTTGCAGGGGGGATTTGAAGCTTTCTTT.

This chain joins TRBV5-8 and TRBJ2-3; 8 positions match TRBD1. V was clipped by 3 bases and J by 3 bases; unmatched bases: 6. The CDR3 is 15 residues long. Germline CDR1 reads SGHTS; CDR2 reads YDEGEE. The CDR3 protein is CASSSRTGLTDTQYF. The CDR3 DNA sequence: TGTGCCAGCAGCTCCAGGACAGGGTTGACAGATACGCAGTATTTT.